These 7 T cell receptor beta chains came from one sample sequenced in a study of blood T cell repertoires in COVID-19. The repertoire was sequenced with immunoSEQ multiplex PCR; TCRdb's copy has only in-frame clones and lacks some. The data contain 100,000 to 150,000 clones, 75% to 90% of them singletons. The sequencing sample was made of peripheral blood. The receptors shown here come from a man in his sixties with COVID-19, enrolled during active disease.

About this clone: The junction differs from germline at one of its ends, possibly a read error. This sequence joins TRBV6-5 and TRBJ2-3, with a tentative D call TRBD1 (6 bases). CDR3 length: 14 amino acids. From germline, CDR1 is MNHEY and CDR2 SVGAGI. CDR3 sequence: CASSWGRGTDTQYF. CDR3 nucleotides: TGTGCCAGCAGTTGGGGCAGGGGCACGGATACGCAGTATTTT.

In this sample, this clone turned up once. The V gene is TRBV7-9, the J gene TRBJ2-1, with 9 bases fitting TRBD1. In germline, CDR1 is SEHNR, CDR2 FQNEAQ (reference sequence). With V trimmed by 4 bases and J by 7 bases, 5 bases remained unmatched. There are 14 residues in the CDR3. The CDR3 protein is CASSSMTGGNEQFF. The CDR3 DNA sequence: TGTGCCAGCAGCTCAATGACAGGGGGAAATGAGCAGTTCTTC.

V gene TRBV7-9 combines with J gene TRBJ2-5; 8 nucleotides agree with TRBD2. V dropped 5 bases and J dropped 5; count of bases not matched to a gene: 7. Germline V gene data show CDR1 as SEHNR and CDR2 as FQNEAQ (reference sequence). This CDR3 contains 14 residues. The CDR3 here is CASSLSREGETQYF. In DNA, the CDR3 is TGTGCCAGCAGCCTGAGTCGGGAGGGGGAGACCCAGTACTTC.

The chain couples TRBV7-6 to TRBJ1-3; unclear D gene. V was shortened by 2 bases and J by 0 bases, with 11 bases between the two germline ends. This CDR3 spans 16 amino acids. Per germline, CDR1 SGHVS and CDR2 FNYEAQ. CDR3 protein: CASSLNDIHSGNTIYF. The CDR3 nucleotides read TGTGCCAGCAGCTTAAACGACATCCACTCTGGAAACACCATATATTTT.

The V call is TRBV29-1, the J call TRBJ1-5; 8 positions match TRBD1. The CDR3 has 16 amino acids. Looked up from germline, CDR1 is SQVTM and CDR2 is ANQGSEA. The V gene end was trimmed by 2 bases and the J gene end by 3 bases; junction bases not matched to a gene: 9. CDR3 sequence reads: CSVESSDREVNQPQHF. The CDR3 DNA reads TGCAGCGTTGAATCGTCGGACAGGGAGGTCAATCAGCCCCAGCATTTT.

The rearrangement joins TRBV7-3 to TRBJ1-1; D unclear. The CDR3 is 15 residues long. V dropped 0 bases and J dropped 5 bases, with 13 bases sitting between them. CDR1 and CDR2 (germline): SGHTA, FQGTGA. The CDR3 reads CASSLTIGRGTEAFF. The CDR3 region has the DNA TGTGCCAGCAGCTTAACGATCGGGAGAGGGACTGAAGCTTTCTTT.

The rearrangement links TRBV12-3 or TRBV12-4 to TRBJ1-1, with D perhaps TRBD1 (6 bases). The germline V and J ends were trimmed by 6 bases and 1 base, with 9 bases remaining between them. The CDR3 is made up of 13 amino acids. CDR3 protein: CASRVTGNTEAFF. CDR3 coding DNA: TGTGCCAGCAGAGTGACAGGGAACACTGAAGCTTTCTTT.